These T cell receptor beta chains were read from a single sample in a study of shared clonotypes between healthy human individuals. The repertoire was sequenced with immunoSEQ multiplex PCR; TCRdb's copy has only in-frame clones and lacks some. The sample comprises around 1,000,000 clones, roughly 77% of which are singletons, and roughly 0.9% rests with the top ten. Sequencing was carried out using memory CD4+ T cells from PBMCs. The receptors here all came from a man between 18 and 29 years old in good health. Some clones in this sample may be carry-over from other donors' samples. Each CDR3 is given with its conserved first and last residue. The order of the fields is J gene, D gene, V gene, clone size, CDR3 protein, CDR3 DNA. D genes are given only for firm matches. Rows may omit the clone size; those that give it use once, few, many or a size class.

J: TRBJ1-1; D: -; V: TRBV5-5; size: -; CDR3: CASSLGPLRMNTEAFF; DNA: TGTGCCAGCAGCTTGGGCCCGCTCCGGATGAACACTGAAGCTTTCTTT
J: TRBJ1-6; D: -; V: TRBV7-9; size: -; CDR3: CASSFVQGPNSPLHF; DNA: TGTGCCAGCAGCTTTGTACAGGGCCCTAATTCACCCCTCCACTTT
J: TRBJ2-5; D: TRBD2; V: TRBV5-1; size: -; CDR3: CASSWTSGRAEGETQYF; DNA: TGCGCCAGCAGCTGGACTAGCGGGAGGGCCGAGGGGGAGACCCAGTACTTC
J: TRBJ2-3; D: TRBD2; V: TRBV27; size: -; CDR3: CASSLIPSGLAGTDTQYF; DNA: TGTGCCAGCAGTTTAATACCCTCCGGACTAGCGGGCACAGATACGCAGTATTTT
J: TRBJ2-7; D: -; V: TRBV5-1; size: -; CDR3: CASSLGGVEYEQYF; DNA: TGCGCCAGCAGCTTAGGGGGAGTCGAATACGAGCAGTACTTC
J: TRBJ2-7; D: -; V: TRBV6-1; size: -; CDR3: CASRGREEGEQYF; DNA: TGTGCCAGCAGAGGTAGGGAGGAGGGGGAGCAGTACTTC
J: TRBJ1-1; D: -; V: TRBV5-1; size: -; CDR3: CASSSLSGQYTEAFF; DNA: TGCGCCAGCAGCTCCCTATCTGGACAGTACACTGAAGCTTTCTTT
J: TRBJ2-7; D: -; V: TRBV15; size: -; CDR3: CATSRGGGPYEQYF; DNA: TGTGCCACCAGCAGAGGGGGCGGTCCCTACGAGCAGTACTTC
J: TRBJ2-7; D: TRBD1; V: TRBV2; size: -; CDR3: CASSGGQGAYEQYF; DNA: TGTGCCAGCAGTGGGGGACAGGGGGCCTACGAGCAGTACTTC
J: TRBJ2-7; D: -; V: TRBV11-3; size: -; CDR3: CASSFSGTGEQYF; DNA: TGTGCCAGCAGCTTTAGCGGGACAGGGGAGCAGTACTTC
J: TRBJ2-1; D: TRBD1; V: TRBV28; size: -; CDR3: CASSSGGNEQFF; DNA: TGTGCCAGCAGTTCAGGGGGCAATGAGCAGTTCTTC
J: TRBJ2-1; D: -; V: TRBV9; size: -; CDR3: CASSVGPRGDEQFF; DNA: TGTGCCAGCAGCGTAGGGCCTAGAGGCGATGAGCAGTTCTTC
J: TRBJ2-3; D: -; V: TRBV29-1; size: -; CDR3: CSVEGTPVGPAASTDTQYF; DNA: TGCAGCGTTGAAGGGACCCCGGTTGGTCCAGCTGCTAGCACAGATACGCAGTATTTT
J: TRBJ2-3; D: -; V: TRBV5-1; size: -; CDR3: CASSLRGDTTDTQYF; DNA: TGCGCCAGCAGCTTGAGAGGGGATACGACAGATACGCAGTATTTT
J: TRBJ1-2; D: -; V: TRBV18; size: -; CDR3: CASSPVAQADYGYTF; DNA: TGTGCCAGCTCACCTGTGGCACAGGCCGACTATGGCTACACCTTC
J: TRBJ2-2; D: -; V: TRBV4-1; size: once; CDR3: CASSQDPRRGGELFF; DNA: TGCGCCAGCAGCCAAGATCCCCGCCGCGGTGGGGAGCTGTTTTTT
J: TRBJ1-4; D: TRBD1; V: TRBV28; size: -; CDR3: CASSSLGGGWDKPSREKLFF; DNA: TGTGCCAGCAGTTCGTTAGGGGGCGGCTGGGATAAACCTTCGCGGGAAAAACTGTTTTTT
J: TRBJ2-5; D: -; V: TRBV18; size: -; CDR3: CASSRAGEETQYF; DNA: TGTGCCAGCTCCCGGGCGGGCGAAGAGACCCAGTACTTC
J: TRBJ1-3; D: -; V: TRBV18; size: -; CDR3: CASSPAGQGNTIYF; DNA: TGTGCCAGCTCACCGGCAGGGCAAGGAAACACCATATATTTT
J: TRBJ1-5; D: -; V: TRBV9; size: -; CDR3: CASSVGTASNQPQHF; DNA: TGTGCCAGCAGCGTAGGGACGGCTAGCAATCAGCCCCAGCATTTT
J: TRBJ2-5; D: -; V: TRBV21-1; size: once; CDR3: CASSKRGRRETQYF; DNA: TGTGCCAGCAGCAAAAGGGGGCGCCGAGAGACCCAGTACTTC
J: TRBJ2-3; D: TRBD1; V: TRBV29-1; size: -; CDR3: CSVRQGLSTDTQYF; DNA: TGCAGCGTTCGACAGGGGCTAAGCACAGATACGCAGTATTTT
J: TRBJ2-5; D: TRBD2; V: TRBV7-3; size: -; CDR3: CASSPHRTSGWGVETQYF; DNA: TGTGCCAGCAGCCCGCATCGGACTAGCGGATGGGGGGTGGAGACCCAGTACTTC
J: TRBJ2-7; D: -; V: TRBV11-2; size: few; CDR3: CASSLEREQYF; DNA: TGTGCCAGCAGCTTAGAGCGCGAGCAGTACTTC
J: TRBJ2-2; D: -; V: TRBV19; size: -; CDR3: CASSIGSGSNTGELFF; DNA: TGTGCCAGTAGTATTGGTAGCGGTTCGAACACCGGGGAGCTGTTTTTT
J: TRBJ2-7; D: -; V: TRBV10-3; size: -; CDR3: CAISPGQDTYEQYF; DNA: TGTGCCATCAGTCCCGGCCAAGATACTTACGAGCAGTACTTC
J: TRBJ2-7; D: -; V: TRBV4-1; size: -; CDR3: CASSQAIKSDTSYEQYF; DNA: TGCGCCAGCAGCCAAGCCATTAAAAGCGATACCTCCTACGAGCAGTACTTC
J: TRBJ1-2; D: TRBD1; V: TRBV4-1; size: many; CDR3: CASSQPRTGYLGYTF; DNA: TGCGCCAGCAGCCAACCGCGGACAGGGTATTTGGGCTACACCTTC
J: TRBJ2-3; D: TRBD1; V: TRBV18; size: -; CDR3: CASSPFPGQGSIGTQYF; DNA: TGTGCCAGCTCCCCATTCCCCGGACAGGGTTCGATTGGTACGCAGTATTTT
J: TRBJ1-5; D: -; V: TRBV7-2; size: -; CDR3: CASSLDGNRNQPQHF; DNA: TGTGCCAGCAGCTTAGACGGGAATCGCAATCAGCCCCAGCATTTT
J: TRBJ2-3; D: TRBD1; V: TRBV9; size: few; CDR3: CASSFGQGGSDTQYF; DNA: TGTGCCAGCAGCTTCGGACAGGGGGGGTCAGATACGCAGTATTTT
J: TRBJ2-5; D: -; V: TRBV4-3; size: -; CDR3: CASSQDRGRRETQYF; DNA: TGCGCCAGCAGCCAAGATCGGGGGAGAAGGGAGACCCAGTACTTC
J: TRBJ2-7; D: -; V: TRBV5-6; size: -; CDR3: CASSLGSLGGYEQYF; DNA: TGTGCCAGCAGCTTGGGCAGCTTGGGTGGCTACGAGCAGTACTTC
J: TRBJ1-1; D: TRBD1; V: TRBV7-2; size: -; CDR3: CASSLIGQGYTEAFF; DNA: TGTGCCAGCAGCCTGATTGGACAGGGATACACTGAAGCTTTCTTT
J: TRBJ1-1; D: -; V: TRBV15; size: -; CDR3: CATSRVFRNTEAFF; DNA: TGTGCCACCAGCAGAGTATTTCGGAACACTGAAGCTTTCTTT
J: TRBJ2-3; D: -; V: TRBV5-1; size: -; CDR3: CASSLAARGGTDTQYF; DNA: TGCGCCAGCAGCTTGGCCGCACGGGGAGGCACAGATACGCAGTATTTT
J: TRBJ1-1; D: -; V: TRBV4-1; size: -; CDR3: CASSQDFPGENTEAFF; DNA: TGCGCCAGCAGCCAAGATTTTCCAGGGGAGAACACTGAAGCTTTCTTT
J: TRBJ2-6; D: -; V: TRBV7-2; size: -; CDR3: CASSLGLVGPLGANVLTF; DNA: TGTGCCAGCAGCTTAGGGTTGGTTGGTCCTCTTGGGGCCAACGTCCTGACTTTC
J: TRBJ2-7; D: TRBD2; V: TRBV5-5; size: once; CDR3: CASSLVVRGTSLIGQYF; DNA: TGTGCCAGCAGCTTGGTTGTTAGGGGGACTAGCTTGATCGGGCAGTACTTC
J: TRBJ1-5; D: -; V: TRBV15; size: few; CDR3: CATSRDAQPQHF; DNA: TGTGCCACCAGCAGAGATGCCCAGCCCCAGCATTTT
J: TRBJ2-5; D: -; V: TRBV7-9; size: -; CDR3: CASSLVLYQETQYF; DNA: TGTGCCAGCAGCTTAGTCCTCTACCAAGAGACCCAGTACTTC
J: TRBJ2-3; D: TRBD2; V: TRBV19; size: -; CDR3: CASSKLAGFMGTDTQYF; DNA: TGTGCCAGTAGTAAGCTAGCGGGATTCATGGGCACAGATACGCAGTATTTT
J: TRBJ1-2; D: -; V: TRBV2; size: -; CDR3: CASSASAYGYTF; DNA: TGTGCCAGCAGTGCGTCCGCCTATGGCTACACCTTC
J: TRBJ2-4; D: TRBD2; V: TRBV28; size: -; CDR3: CASSLYRREKNIQYF; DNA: TGTGCCAGCAGTTTATATAGGCGGGAGAAAAACATTCAGTACTTC
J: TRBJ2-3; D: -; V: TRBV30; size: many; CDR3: CAWSVGTDTQYF; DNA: TGTGCCTGGAGTGTGGGCACAGATACGCAGTATTTT
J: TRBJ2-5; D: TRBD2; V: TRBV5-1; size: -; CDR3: CASSSDVSGRSETQYF; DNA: TGCGCCAGCAGCTCCGACGTGAGCGGGAGGTCAGAGACCCAGTACTTC
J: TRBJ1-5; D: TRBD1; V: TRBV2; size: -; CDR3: CASSPSTGWNQPQHF; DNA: TGTGCCAGCAGCCCTTCGACAGGGTGGAATCAGCCCCAGCATTTT
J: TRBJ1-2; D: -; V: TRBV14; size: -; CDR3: CASSQTGYGYTF; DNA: TGTGCCAGCAGCCAAACAGGGTATGGCTACACCTTC
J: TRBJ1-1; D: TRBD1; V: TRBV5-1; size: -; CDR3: CASSFRGQGETEAFF; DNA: TGCGCCAGCAGCTTTCGTGGACAGGGCGAAACTGAAGCTTTCTTT